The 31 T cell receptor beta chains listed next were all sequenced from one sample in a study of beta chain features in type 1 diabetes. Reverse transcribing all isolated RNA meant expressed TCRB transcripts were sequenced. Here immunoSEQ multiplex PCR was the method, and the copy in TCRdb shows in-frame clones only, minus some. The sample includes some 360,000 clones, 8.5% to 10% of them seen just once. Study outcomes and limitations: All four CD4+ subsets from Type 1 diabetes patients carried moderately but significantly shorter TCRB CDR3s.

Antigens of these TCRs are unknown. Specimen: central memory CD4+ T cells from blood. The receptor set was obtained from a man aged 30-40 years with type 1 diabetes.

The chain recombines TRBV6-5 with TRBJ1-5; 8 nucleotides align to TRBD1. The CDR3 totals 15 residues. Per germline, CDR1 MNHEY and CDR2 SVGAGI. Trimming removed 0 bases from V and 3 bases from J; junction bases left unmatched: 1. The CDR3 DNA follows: TGTGCCAGCAGTTACTCCAGGGGGCCCAATCAGCCCCAGCATTTT. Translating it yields CASSYSRGPNQPQHF.

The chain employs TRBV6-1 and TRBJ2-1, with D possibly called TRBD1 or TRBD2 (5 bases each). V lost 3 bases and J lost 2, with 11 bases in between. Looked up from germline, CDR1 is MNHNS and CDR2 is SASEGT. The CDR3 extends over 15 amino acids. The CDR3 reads CASSEGPIAYNEQFF. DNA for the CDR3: TGTGCCAGCAGTGAGGGACCAATTGCCTACAATGAGCAGTTCTTC.

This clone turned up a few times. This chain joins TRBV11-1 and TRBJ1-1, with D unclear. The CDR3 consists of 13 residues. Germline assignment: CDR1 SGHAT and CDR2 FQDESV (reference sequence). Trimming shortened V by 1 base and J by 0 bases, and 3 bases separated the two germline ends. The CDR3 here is CASSLGLNTEAFF. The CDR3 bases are TGTGCCAGCAGCTTAGGCCTGAACACTGAAGCTTTCTTT.

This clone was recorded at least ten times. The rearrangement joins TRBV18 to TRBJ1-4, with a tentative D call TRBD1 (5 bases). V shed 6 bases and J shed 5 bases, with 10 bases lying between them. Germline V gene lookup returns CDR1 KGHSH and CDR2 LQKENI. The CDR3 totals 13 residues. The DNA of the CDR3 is TGTGCCAGCTCTGCAGGGACCAATGAAAAACTGTTTTTT. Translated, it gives CASSAGTNEKLFF.

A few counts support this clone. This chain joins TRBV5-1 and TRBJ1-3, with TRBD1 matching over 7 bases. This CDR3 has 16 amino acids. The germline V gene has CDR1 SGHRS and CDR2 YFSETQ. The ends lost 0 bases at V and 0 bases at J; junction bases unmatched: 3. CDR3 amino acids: CASSLGGQTSGNTIYF. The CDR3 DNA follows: TGCGCCAGCAGCTTGGGGGGACAGACCTCTGGAAACACCATATATTTT.

For the CDR3, the DNA is TGTGCCAGCAGCTTAACCTCGGAGACCCAGTACTTC. Translation: CASSLTSETQYF. This chain uses TRBV7-2 with TRBJ2-5, with D unclear. Trimming pared 2 bases from V and 5 bases from J, leaving 6 bases between. The CDR3 covers 12 residues. Germline loops: CDR1 SGHTA, CDR2 FQGNSA.

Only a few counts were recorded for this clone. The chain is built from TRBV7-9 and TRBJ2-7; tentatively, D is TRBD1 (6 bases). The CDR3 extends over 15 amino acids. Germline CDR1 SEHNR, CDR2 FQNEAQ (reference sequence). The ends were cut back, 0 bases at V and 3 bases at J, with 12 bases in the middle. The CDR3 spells CASSLAGGAFYEQYF. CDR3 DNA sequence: TGTGCCAGCAGCTTAGCTGGGGGCGCGTTCTACGAGCAGTACTTC.

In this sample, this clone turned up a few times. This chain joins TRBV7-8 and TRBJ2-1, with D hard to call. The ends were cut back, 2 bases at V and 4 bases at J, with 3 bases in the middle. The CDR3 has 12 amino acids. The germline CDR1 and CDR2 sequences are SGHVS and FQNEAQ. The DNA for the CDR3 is TGTGCCAGCAGCTTATCGTACAATGAGCAGTTCTTC. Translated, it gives CASSLSYNEQFF.

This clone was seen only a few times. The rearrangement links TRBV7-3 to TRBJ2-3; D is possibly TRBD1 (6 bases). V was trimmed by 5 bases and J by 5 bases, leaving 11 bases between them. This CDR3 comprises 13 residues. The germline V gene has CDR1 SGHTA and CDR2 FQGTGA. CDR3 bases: TGTGCCAGCAGCGCTACAGGGTTAGATACGCAGTATTTT. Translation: CASSATGLDTQYF.

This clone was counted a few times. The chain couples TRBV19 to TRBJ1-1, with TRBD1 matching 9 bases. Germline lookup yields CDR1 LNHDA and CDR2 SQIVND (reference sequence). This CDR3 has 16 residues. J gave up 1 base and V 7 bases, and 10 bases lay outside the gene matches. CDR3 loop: CASTTNPGQGNTEAFF. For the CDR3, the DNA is TGTGCCAGTACTACGAACCCGGGACAGGGGAACACTGAAGCTTTCTTT.

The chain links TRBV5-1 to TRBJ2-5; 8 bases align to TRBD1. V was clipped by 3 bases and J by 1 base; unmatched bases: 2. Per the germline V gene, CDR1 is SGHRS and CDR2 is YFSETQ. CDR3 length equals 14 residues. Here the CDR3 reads CASSSGQGQETQYF. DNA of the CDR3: TGCGCCAGCAGCTCCGGACAGGGCCAAGAGACCCAGTACTTC. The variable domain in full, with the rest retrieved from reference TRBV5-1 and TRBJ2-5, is KAGVTQTPRYLIKTRGQQVTLSCSPISGHRSVSWYQQTPGQGLQFLFEYFSETQRNKGNFPGRFSGRQFSNSRSEMNVSTLELGDSALYLCASSSGQGQETQYFGPGTRLLVL.

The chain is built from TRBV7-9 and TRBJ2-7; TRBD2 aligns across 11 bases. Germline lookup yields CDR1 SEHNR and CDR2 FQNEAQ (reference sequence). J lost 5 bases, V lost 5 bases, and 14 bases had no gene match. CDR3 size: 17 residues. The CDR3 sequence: CASSRLTLAGGPDEQYF. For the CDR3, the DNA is TGTGCCAGCAGCCGACTTACCTTAGCGGGAGGGCCGGACGAGCAGTACTTC.

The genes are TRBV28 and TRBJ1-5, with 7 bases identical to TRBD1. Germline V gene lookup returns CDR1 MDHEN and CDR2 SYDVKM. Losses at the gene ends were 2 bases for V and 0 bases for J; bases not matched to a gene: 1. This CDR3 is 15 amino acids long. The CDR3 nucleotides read TGTGCCAGCAGTTTAACAGGGGTTAGCAATCAGCCCCAGCATTTT. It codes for CASSLTGVSNQPQHF. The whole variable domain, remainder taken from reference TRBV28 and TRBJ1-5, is DVKVTQSSRYLVKRTGEKVFLECVQDMDHENMFWYRQDPGLGLRLIYFSYDVKMKEKGDIPEGYSVSREKKERFSLILESASTNQTSMYLCASSLTGVSNQPQHFGDGTRLSIL.

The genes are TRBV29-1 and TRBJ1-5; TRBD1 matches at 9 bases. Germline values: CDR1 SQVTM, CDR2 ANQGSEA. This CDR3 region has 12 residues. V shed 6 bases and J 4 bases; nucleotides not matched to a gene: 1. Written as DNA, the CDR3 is TGCAGCGTCGGGACAGGGAATCAGCCCCAGCATTTT. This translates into CSVGTGNQPQHF.

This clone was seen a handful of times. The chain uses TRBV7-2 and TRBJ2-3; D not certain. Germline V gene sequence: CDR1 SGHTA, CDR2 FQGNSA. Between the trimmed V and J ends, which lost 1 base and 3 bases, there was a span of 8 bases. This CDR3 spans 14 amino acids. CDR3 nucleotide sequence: TGTGCCAGCAGCTTAGGTCTAGAAACAGATACGCAGTATTTT. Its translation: CASSLGLETDTQYF. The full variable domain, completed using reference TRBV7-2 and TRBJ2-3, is GAGVSQSPSNKVTEKGKDVELRCDPISGHTALYWYRQSLGQGLEFLIYFQGNSAPDKSGLPSDRFSAERTGGSVSTLTIQRTQQEDSAVYLCASSLGLETDTQYFGPGTRLTVL.

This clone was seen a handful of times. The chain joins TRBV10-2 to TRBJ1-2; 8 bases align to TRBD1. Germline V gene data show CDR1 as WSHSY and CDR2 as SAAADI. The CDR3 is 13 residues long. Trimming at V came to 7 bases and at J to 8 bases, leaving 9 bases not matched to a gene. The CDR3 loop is CASTHVRGQGYTF. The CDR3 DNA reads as TGCGCCAGCACCCATGTCAGGGGGCAAGGCTACACCTTC.

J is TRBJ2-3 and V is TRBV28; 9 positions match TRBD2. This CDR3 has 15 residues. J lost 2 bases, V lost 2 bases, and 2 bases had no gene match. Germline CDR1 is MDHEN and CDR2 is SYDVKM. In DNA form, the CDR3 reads TGTGCCAGCAGTTTACTAGCGGGACACACAGATACGCAGTATTTT. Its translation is CASSLLAGHTDTQYF.

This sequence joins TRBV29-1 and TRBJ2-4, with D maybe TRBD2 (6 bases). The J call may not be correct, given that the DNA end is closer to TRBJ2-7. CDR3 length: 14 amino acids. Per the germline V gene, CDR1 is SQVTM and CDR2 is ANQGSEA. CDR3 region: CSAGAGRVGYEQYF. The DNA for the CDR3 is TGCAGCGCTGGGGCGGGGCGCGTAGGCTACGAGCAGTACTTC.

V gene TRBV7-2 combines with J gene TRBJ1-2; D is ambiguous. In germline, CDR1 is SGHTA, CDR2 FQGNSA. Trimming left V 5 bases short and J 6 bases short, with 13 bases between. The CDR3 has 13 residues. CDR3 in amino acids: CASSPPRLHGYTF. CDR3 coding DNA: TGTGCCAGCAGCCCCCCCAGGCTGCATGGCTACACCTTC.

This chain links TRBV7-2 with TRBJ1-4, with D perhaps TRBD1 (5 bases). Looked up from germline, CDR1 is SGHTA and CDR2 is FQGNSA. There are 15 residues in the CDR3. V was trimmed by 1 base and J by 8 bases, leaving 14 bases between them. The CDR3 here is CASSLVRGSGEKLFF. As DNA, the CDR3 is TGTGCCAGCAGCTTAGTAAGAGGATCAGGGGAAAAACTGTTTTTT.

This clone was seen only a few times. In nucleotides, the CDR3 is TGCGCCAGCAGCTTTGACGGCATCTACGAGCAGTACTTC. Protein: CASSFDGIYEQYF. The chain has TRBV5-1 and TRBJ2-7, with D uncertain. The CDR3 is 13 amino acids. Germline CDR1 reads SGHRS; CDR2 reads YFSETQ. The ends were cut back, 2 bases at V and 3 bases at J, with 9 bases in the middle.

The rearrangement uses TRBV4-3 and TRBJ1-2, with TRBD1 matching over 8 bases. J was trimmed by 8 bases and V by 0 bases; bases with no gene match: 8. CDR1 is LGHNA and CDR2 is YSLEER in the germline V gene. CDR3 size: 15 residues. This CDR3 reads CASSQDTQGAKGYTF. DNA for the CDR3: TGCGCCAGCAGCCAAGATACCCAGGGGGCGAAGGGCTACACCTTC.

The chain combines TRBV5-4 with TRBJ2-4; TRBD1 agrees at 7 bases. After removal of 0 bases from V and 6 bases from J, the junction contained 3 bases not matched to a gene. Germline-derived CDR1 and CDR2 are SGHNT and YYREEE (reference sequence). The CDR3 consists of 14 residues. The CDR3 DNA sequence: TGTGCCAGCAGCTTGGAGGGGGCCCCAAACATTCAGTACTTC. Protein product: CASSLEGAPNIQYF. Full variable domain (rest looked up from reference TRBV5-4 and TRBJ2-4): ETGVTQSPTHLIKTRGQQVTLRCSSQSGHNTVSWYQQALGQGPQFIFQYYREEENGRGNFPPRFSGLQFPNYSSELNVNALELDDSALYLCASSLEGAPNIQYFGAGTRLSVL.

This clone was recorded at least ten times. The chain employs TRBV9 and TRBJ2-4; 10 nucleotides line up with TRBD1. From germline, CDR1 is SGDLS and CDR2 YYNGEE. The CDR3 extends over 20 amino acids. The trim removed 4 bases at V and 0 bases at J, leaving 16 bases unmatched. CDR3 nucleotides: TGTGCCAGCAGCTCGAGGTGGGACAGGGGACCCTTTCTAGCCAAAAACATTCAGTACTTC. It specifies CASSSRWDRGPFLAKNIQYF.

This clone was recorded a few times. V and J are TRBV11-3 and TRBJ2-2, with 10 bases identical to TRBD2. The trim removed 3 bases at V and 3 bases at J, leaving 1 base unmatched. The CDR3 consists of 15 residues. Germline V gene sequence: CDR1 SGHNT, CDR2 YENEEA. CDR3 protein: CASSFGTSDTGELFF. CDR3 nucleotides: TGTGCCAGCAGCTTCGGGACTAGCGACACCGGGGAGCTGTTTTTT.

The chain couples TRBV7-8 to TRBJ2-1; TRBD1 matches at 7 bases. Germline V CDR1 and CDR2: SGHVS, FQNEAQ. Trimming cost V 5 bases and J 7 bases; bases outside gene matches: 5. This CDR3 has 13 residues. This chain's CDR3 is CASSTPQGNEQFF. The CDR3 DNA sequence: TGTGCCAGCAGCACCCCACAGGGGAATGAGCAGTTCTTC. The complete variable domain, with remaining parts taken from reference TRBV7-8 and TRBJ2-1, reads GAGVSQSPRYKVAKRGQDVALRCDPISGHVSLFWYQQALGQGPEFLTYFQNEAQLDKSGLPSDRFFAERPEGSVSTLKIQRTQQEDSAVYLCASSTPQGNEQFFGPGTRLTVL.

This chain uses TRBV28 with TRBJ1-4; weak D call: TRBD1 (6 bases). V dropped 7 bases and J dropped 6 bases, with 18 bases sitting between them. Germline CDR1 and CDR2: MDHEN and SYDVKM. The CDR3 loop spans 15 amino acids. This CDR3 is CASTPSTGIYEKLFF. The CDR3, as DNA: TGTGCCAGCACCCCCTCTACAGGGATTTATGAAAAACTGTTTTTT.

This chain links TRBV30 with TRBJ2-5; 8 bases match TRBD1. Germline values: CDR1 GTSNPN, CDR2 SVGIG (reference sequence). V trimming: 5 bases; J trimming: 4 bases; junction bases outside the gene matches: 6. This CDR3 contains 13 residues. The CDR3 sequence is CAWERTGRETQYF. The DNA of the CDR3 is TGTGCCTGGGAAAGGACAGGGCGAGAGACCCAGTACTTC.

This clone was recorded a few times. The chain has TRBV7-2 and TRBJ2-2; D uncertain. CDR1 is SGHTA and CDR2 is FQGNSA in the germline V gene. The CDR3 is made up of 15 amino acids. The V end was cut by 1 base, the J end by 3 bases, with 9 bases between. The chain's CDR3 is CASSLEGWDTGELFF. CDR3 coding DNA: TGTGCCAGCAGCTTAGAAGGGTGGGACACCGGGGAGCTGTTTTTT.

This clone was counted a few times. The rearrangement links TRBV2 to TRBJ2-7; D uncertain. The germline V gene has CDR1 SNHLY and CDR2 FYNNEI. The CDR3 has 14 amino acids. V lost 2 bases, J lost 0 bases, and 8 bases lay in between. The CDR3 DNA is TGTGCCAGCAGTGAATCGGTAGACTCCTACGAGCAGTACTTC. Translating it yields CASSESVDSYEQYF.

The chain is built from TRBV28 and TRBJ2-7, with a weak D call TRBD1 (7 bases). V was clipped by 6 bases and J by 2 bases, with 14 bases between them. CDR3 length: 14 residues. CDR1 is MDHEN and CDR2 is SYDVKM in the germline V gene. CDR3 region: CASRAGGQPYEQYF. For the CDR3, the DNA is TGTGCCAGCAGGGCCGGGGGACAGCCCTACGAGCAGTACTTC. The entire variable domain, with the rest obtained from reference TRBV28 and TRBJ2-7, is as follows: DVKVTQSSRYLVKRTGEKVFLECVQDMDHENMFWYRQDPGLGLRLIYFSYDVKMKEKGDIPEGYSVSREKKERFSLILESASTNQTSMYLCASRAGGQPYEQYFGPGTRLTVT.